These 21 T cell receptor beta chains share one sample of origin, sequenced in a study of vaccination and CD4 T cells after COVID-19. These receptors' antigens are unknown. The study sequenced cultured CD4+ T cell DNA using the Oncomine TCR Beta short-read assay. TCRdb called the PCR reads again in MiXCR, with one record for every CDR3 protein. The data hold 3,500 to 4,000 distinct CDR3 sequences, with 71% observed a single time. This sample's treatment: approximately 9-day PBMC culture with coronavirus spike peptide pools or control peptides (ViraFEST assay). The sample was CD4+ T cells from blood, cultured in vitro. The origin of the receptors is a human donor who had recovered from COVID-19.

This chain uses TRBV9 with TRBJ1-1; perhaps TRBD1 as D (5 bases). This CDR3 comprises 17 residues. Trimming pared 4 bases from V and 1 base from J, leaving 20 bases between. Germline values: CDR1 SGDLS, CDR2 YYNGEE. CDR3 sequence reads: CASSPPSGSGGNTEAFF. CDR3 sequence (DNA): TGTGCCAGCAGCCCTCCTAGTGGATCGGGGGGGAACACTGAAGCTTTCTTT.

The genes are TRBV7-9 and TRBJ1-2; D unresolved. The V gene's germline CDR1 is SEHNR and CDR2 FQNEAQ (reference sequence). Trimming shortened V by 3 bases and J by 7 bases, and 12 bases separated the two germline ends. The CDR3 covers 13 residues. CDR3 coding DNA: TGTGCCAGCAGCTTCGACACCGGTGGTGGCTACACCTTC. Residues: CASSFDTGGGYTF.

The gene calls are TRBV20-1 and TRBJ1-2; the D is unclear. The V gene's germline CDR1 is DFQATT and CDR2 SNEGSKA (reference sequence). V lost 0 bases to trimming and J lost 8 bases, with 10 bases between them. The CDR3 has 12 residues. The CDR3 nucleotides are TGCAGTGCTAGAGAACATGGCTCCGGCTACACCTTC. This codes for CSAREHGSGYTF.

The chain recombines TRBV18 with TRBJ2-5; D gene unclear. Trimming removed 3 bases at V and 5 bases at J, with 4 bases between. CDR1 is KGHSH, CDR2 LQKENI, per germline. The CDR3 is 11 amino acids. CDR3: CASSPKETQYF. CDR3 nucleotides: TGTGCCAGCTCACCGAAGGAGACCCAGTACTTC.

This clonotype was seen only once. The genes are TRBV6-4 and TRBJ2-2; D is possibly TRBD1 (6 bases). V was cut by 5 bases and J by 1 base, with 14 bases left in between. The CDR3 has 16 residues. CDR1 is MRHNA and CDR2 is SNTAGT in the germline V gene. The CDR3 sequence is CASSPLPGQNTGELFF. For the CDR3, the DNA is TGTGCCAGCAGTCCCCTACCGGGACAGAACACCGGGGAGCTGTTTTTT.

The chain has TRBV5-1 and TRBJ2-5, with a weak D call TRBD2 (5 bases). Germline CDR1 is SGHRS and CDR2 is YFSETQ. The CDR3 covers 13 residues. The V gene lost 2 bases and the J gene lost 4 bases, with 9 bases spanning the gap. DNA for the CDR3: TGCGCCAGCAGCTTTAATAGCGCAGAGACCCAGTACTTC. It translates to CASSFNSAETQYF.

The chain uses TRBV6-5 and TRBJ1-4; D uncertain. Looked up from germline, CDR1 is MNHEY and CDR2 is SVGAGI. This CDR3 spans 12 amino acids. V was clipped by 4 bases and J by 7 bases, with 7 bases between them. The CDR3 nucleotides read TGTGCCAGCAGTTCTTTGGTTGAAAAACTGTTTTTT. Translating it yields CASSSLVEKLFF.

The genes are TRBV20-1 and TRBJ1-2; D remains unclear. Trimming took off 1 base at V and 8 bases at J, with 20 bases between the two ends. CDR3 size: 15 residues. Germline V gene sequence: CDR1 DFQATT, CDR2 SNEGSKA (reference sequence). The DNA for the CDR3 is TGCAGTGCTAGAGTAAAGGCTTCGGGATTGAAGGGCTACACCTTC. Translating gives CSARVKASGLKGYTF.

CDR3: CASSSFEGTQDQPQHF. CDR3 in DNA: TGTGCCAGCAGCTCCTTCGAGGGGACTCAAGATCAGCCCCAGCATTTT. V gene TRBV7-2 combines with J gene TRBJ1-5, with a weak D call TRBD1 (5 bases). Germline V lookup: CDR1 SGHTA, CDR2 FQGNSA. Trimming left V 4 bases short and J 5 bases short, with 18 bases between. The CDR3 consists of 16 residues.

This chain joins TRBV19 and TRBJ1-2, with a tentative D call TRBD1 (5 bases). Trimming took off 7 bases at V and 3 bases at J, with 18 bases between the two ends. The germline V gene has CDR1 LNHDA and CDR2 SQIVND (reference sequence). CDR3 size: 15 residues. This chain's CDR3 is CASTSPREGDYGYTF. The CDR3 nucleotides are TGTGCCAGTACCTCTCCCAGGGAAGGGGACTATGGCTACACCTTC.

This clonotype is medium-sized. The rearrangement uses TRBV7-2 and TRBJ1-2, with TRBD1 as a possible D gene (6 bases). V lost 1 base to trimming and J lost 6 bases, with 9 bases between them. CDR1 is SGHTA, CDR2 FQGNSA, per germline. This CDR3 is built from 13 residues. CDR3 in amino acids: CASSLGQVNGYTF. The CDR3 nucleotides read TGTGCCAGCAGCTTAGGACAGGTCAATGGCTACACCTTC.

The rearrangement joins TRBV28 to TRBJ1-2; D is perhaps TRBD1 (6 bases). Germline V CDR1 and CDR2: MDHEN, SYDVKM. This CDR3 is 17 amino acids long. V was cut by 5 bases and J by 2 bases, with 21 bases left in between. CDR3 sequence reads: CASSLPPGGGWNYGYTF. For the CDR3, the DNA is TGTGCCAGCAGTCTCCCCCCGGGGGGCGGGTGGAACTATGGCTACACCTTC.

The V call is TRBV20-1, the J call TRBJ2-6; no clear D gene. In germline, CDR1 is DFQATT, CDR2 SNEGSKA (reference sequence). V lost 6 bases and J 4 bases, leaving 10 bases between the germline ends. The CDR3 is made up of 13 amino acids. As DNA, the CDR3 is TGCAGTGCCTCACTGGCGGGGGCCAACGTCCTGACTTTC. It codes for CSASLAGANVLTF.

The J gene is TRBJ1-6, the V gene TRBV14; TRBD1 might be the D (5 bases). V lost 5 bases to trimming and J lost 7 bases, with 9 bases between them. Germline lookup yields CDR1 SGHDN and CDR2 FVKESK. CDR3 length equals 13 residues. CDR3 residues: CASSWDGNSPLHF. The DNA of the CDR3 is TGTGCCAGCAGCTGGGACGGGAATTCACCCCTCCACTTT.

This clonotype was observed a single time. J is TRBJ2-2 and V is TRBV7-8, with D possibly being TRBD1 or TRBD2 (5 bases each). Trimming removed 3 bases from V and 5 bases from J, with 13 bases in between. The CDR3 spans 15 residues. Germline V gene lookup returns CDR1 SGHVS and CDR2 FQNEAQ. CDR3 residues: CASSFGTPGTGELFF. As DNA, the CDR3 is TGTGCCAGCAGCTTCGGGACGCCGGGAACCGGGGAGCTGTTTTTT.

DNA for the CDR3: TGTGCCAGCAGCCGTACGTCAGCCGGCACAGATACGCAGTATTTT. This codes for CASSRTSAGTDTQYF. This rearrangement joins TRBV7-2 to TRBJ2-3; no clear D gene. V lost 5 bases to trimming and J lost 1 base, with 13 bases between them. Germline loops: CDR1 SGHTA, CDR2 FQGNSA. The CDR3 contains 15 residues.

J is TRBJ2-2 and V is TRBV19; D might be TRBD1 (5 bases). Looked up from germline, CDR1 is LNHDA and CDR2 is SQIVND (reference sequence). V was cut by 8 bases and J by 3 bases, with 25 bases left in between. This CDR3 is built from 18 residues. The CDR3 here is CASGRRQPVHGDTGELFF. The CDR3 DNA sequence: TGTGCCAGTGGAAGGCGACAGCCCGTGCATGGGGACACCGGGGAGCTGTTTTTT.

The chain carries TRBV2 and TRBJ2-3; 8 bases fit TRBD1. The CDR3 loop spans 14 amino acids. Germline lookup yields CDR1 SNHLY and CDR2 FYNNEI. V trimming: 3 bases; J trimming: 3 bases; junction bases outside the gene matches: 2. The CDR3 DNA is TGTGCCAGCAGTGAGGGACAGGTGACAGATACGCAGTATTTT. This gives the protein CASSEGQVTDTQYF.

The V call is TRBV6-1, the J call TRBJ2-7; 8 nucleotides align to TRBD1. The V segment lost 11 bases and the J segment 1 base; nucleotides outside the gene matches: 4. The CDR3 sequence is 12 residues long. Germline lookup yields CDR1 MNHNS and CDR2 SASEGT. CDR3 amino acids: CAGGQGSYEQYF. Here the CDR3 DNA reads TGTGCCGGCGGACAGGGTTCCTACGAGCAGTACTTC.

This clonotype was seen a few times. The chain has TRBV20-1 and TRBJ2-3, with 9 bases fitting TRBD2. This CDR3 region has 16 residues. J gave up 5 bases and V 0 bases, and 9 bases lay outside the gene matches. The V gene's germline CDR1 is DFQATT and CDR2 SNEGSKA (reference sequence). The DNA of the CDR3 is TGCAGTGCTAGAGATTACCTAGCGGGGTCCCTAGATACGCAGTATTTT. This sequence encodes CSARDYLAGSLDTQYF.

The chain uses TRBV29-1 and TRBJ2-7; D not certain. The germline V gene encodes CDR1 SQVTM and CDR2 ANQGSEA. The CDR3 is made up of 13 amino acids. The V and J ends lost 5 bases and 3 bases respectively, with 14 bases between them. This chain's CDR3 is CSVFSSFFYEQYF. The CDR3, as DNA: TGCAGCGTTTTCTCCAGTTTCTTCTACGAGCAGTACTTC.